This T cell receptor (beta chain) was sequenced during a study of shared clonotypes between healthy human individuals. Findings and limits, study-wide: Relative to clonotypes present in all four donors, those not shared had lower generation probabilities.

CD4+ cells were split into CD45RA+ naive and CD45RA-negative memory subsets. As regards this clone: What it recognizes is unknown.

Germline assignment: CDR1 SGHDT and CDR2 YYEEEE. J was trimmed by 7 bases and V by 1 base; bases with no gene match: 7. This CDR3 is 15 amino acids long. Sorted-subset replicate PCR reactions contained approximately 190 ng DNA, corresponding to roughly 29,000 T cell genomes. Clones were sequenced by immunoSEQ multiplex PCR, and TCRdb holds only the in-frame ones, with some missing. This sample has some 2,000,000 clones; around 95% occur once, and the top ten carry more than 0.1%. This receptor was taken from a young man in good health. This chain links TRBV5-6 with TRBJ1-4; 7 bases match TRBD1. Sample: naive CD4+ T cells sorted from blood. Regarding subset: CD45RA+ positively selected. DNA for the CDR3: TGTGCCAGCAGCTTGAATAGGGACAGAGGTGAAAAACTGTTTTTT. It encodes CASSLNRDRGEKLFF. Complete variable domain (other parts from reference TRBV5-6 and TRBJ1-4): DAGVTQSPTHLIKTRGQQVTLRCSPKSGHDTVSWYQQALGQGPQFIFQYYEEEERQRGNFPDRFSGHQFPNYSSELNVNALLLGDSALYLCASSLNRDRGEKLFFGSGTQLSVL.